The present TCR beta chain was sequenced within a study of OX40 agonist ivuxolimab in advanced cancers. The overall study: Dose-escalation patients suffered from hepatocellular carcinoma, melanoma, renal cell or head and neck cancer.

The CDR3 spans 17 residues. Findings of the study overall: More expanded clones were found, on average, in CD8+ than in CD4+ T cells.

Note on this clone: No antigen is known for it.

Clones were sequenced by immunoSEQ multiplex PCR, and TCRdb holds only the in-frame ones, with some missing. The table has approximately 68,000 clones, 92% seen once. The chain joins TRBV21-1 to TRBJ2-7; TRBD2, the table's D call, lacks a check against the DNA. TRBV21-1 is a listed pseudogene. The TCR originated in an adult with an advanced solid tumor such as melanoma, head and neck, liver or kidney cancer. The sample here was CD4+ or CD8+ T cells sorted from blood, taken in a trial of the OX40 agonist ivuxolimab. CDR3 sequence reads: CASAGGANREPRYEQYF. CDR3 bases: TGTGCCAGCGCGGGGGGGGCAAACAGGGAACCCCGCTACGAGCAGTACTTC.